This TCR beta chain was obtained from a study of CD8 T cells in Susac syndrome. The RNA, roughly 0.5 to 1 ug, was put through reverse transcription using random hexamers. With immunoSEQ multiplex PCR, TCR beta CDR3 was amplified across 54 Vbeta and 13 Jbeta. TCRdb analysed the immunoSEQ multiplex PCR reads with MiXCR anew, one entry per CDR3 protein. The sample lists approximately 75,000 distinct CDR3 sequences; approximately 95% were seen once. TEMRA cells were FACS-enriched and CD8+ and CD4+ T cells negatively isolated. The CDR3 is 17 residues long. Germline loops: CDR1 SGHTA, CDR2 FQGNSA. V lost 2 bases and J lost 2, with 16 bases in between.

The sample comprised CD8+ T cells from PBMCs. The source of this sequence is a human donor in good health. This chain connects TRBV7-2 to TRBJ1-5; maybe TRBD1 (5 bases). The CDR3, as DNA: TGTGCCAGCAGCTTAAGCGGTGGGGCCGGACGCAATCAGCCCCAGCATTTT. Translated, it gives CASSLSGGAGRNQPQHF.